This TCR beta chain was captured in a study of cytomegalovirus exposure and HLA in healthy donors. As for the study in general: Researchers found that approximately 77% of a few hundred genotyped donors fell within the Caucasian-associated ancestry cluster. Study-level points and caveats: Most likely, a cluster of highly shared sequence variants arose as a sequencing artifact. The classifier reportedly diagnosed cytomegalovirus status with high specificity and sensitivity.

Amplification used 60 Vbeta primers and 13 Jbeta primers. The table came from immunoSEQ multiplex PCR; TCRdb's copy has only in-frame clones and leaves some out. The data hold around 93,000 clones, with 75% to 85% observed a single time. This clone was detected only a few times. What it binds is not known. Though nominally healthy at sampling, donors likely had unrecorded immune exposures. This TCR derives from a man under 40 in good health and CMV-seropositive. Sample: PBMCs.

The CDR3 loop reads CSVGGDRGNEQFF. The CDR3 DNA reads TGCAGCGTTGGGGGGGACAGGGGGAATGAGCAGTTCTTC. This chain uses TRBV29-1 with TRBJ2-1, with 11 bases fitting TRBD1. The CDR3 runs to 13 residues. Trimming took 4 bases from V and 7 from J; bases not matched to a gene: 3. CDR1 and CDR2 (germline): SQVTM, ANQGSEA.